This T cell receptor (beta chain) was sequenced in a study of tumor and adjacent non-tumor tissue in lung cancer (dated by TCRdb to 2016 to 2018). About the study as a whole: By cancer type, the cohort comprised 11 to 12 adenocarcinoma patients, a couple of squamous cell carcinoma patients and 1 small cell lung cancer patient. Around 31 paired specimens, one tumor and one normal lung sample per patient, were profiled by TCRbeta CDR3 sequencing. Sequencing produced more than 100,000,000 productive TCRbeta reads in total, an average of approximately 4.1 million reads per sample. Ages among the roughly 15 patients ranged from about 31 to 76 years, there were roughly ten men and 5 women, and disease was at TNM stage I to III. The study compared bulk TCRbeta repertoires between lung tumor tissue and matched distant non-tumor lung tissue from 15 lung cancer patients. The investigation overall reported the following: Tumor tissue showed significantly higher TCR diversity (inverse Simpson) than normal lung tissue, at roughly 430 vs 170 (P = 0.0075, Mann-Whitney U test). With only around 15 patients in the cohort, the authors noted that larger samples and more detailed clinical data are needed. Because peripheral blood was not sequenced, the blood TCRbeta repertoires of the lung cancer patients in the study went unexamined. The methods do not name the sequencing platform or mention unique molecular identifiers. Younger patients had significantly higher TCR diversity, and higher tumor TCR diversity was associated with shorter overall and disease-free survival. The top 100 clones made up a significantly larger cumulative share of the repertoire in normal lung than in tumor tissue.

Library creation used multiplex PCR. TCRdb shows the sequencer as Illumina HiSeq 2500. TCRbeta libraries were built by three rounds of nested PCR using primers (Table S4), following protocols modified from ARM-PCR. Before sequencing, PCR products of 200-500 bp were excised from the gel and purified with the QIAquick gel extraction kit. The paper's processing steps were these. Trimmomatic was used to clean the reads, FLASH was used to merge the reads into complete CDR3 sequences, and MiTCR was used to assign the reads to V(D)J germline segments. Clonal diversity was calculated as the inverse Simpson's index using VDJtools. Productive reads were defined as in-frame sequences without a premature stop codon. The public reads were reprocessed in TCRdb via fastp at Q25 and MiXCR, keeping in-frame beta chains. All rows with the same CDR3 protein become a single entry with the most common DNA and genes. TCRdb, not the original authors, processed these V and J calls. The sample table records more than 55,000 distinct CDR3 sequences; about 56% of these occur just once. The ten largest make up more than 30% of the sample.

Points on this clonotype: Its binding antigen is unknown. Per-base qualities were not stored, and no clone one base away is much larger.

From a lookup of the germline V gene, CDR1 and CDR2 are MNHEY and SVGAGI. V drops 2 bases and J drops 8 bases, leaving 13 bases in between. From its cysteine to its phenylalanine, the CDR3 spans 14 amino acids. This entry keeps only the CDR3 DNA: 42 bases, framed from base 1. RNA was extracted from bulk unsorted tissue and checked for quality with a NanoDrop ND-1000 and an Agilent 2100. Distant non-tumor tissue taken more than 3 cm from the tumor edge was used as the normal lung sample. All donors had newly diagnosed lung cancer, had not received prior chemotherapy, and were admitted for thoracic surgery in China between August and November 2014. Patients with previous radiotherapy or chemotherapy, or with another concurrent cancer, were excluded from the study. Surgical tissue pieces of roughly 1-2 cm3 were preserved in RNAlater solution and stored at -80 °C until use.

This clonotype was sampled from a man aged 70-80 years with non-small cell lung cancer. Sequencing was done on a sample of distant non-tumor lung tissue. The chain was built from TRBV6-5 and TRBJ2-1; a confident D gene designation cannot be given. The CDR3 in this case is CASSYAGSRYEQFF. The nucleotides are TGTGCCAGCAGTTACGCAGGATCCAGGTATGAGCAGTTCTTC.